The 2 T cell receptor beta chains below come from one sample, sequenced in a study of cytomegalovirus exposure and HLA in healthy donors. The primer mix had 60 Vbeta and 13 Jbeta primers. Profiling relied on immunoSEQ multiplex PCR, and the TCRdb table lists in-frame clones only, not all of them. Of some 120,000 clones listed, 77% were seen once; the top ten hold approximately 11%. Sequencing was done on a sample of PBMCs. The receptors originated from a man between 35 and 55 years old in good health and CMV-seropositive.

In the case of this clone: One end of the junction is discordant with germline, which a read error may explain. The rearrangement uses TRBV2 and TRBJ1-1, with D maybe TRBD1 (5 bases). This CDR3 region has 16 residues. CDR1 and CDR2 from the germline V gene are SNHLY and FYNNEI. In nucleotides, the CDR3 is TGTGCCAGCAGCCACCAAAGCAGGGCGGTGAATACTGAAGCTTTCTTT. It is translated as CASSHQSRAVNTEAFF.

The rearrangement links TRBV27 to TRBJ1-6; TRBD1 matches 7 bases. J was trimmed by 5 bases and V by 5 bases; bases with no gene match: 6. CDR3 length equals 15 residues. Germline V CDR1 and CDR2: MNHEY, SMNVEV (reference sequence). The CDR3 DNA is TGTGCCAGCAGTACCGGGACAGTGAATAATTCACCCCTCCACTTT. Its translation: CASSTGTVNNSPLHF.